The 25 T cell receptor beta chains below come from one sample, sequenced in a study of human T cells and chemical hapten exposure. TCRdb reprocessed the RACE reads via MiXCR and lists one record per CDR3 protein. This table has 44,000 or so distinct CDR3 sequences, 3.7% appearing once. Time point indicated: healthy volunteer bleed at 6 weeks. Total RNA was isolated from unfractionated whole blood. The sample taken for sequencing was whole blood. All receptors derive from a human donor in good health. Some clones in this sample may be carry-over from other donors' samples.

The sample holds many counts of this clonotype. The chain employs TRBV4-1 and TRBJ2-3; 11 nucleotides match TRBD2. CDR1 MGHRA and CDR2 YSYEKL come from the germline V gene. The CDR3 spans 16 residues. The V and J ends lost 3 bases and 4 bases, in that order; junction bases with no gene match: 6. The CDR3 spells CASSQFSGRAADTQYF. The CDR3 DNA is TGCGCCAGCAGCCAGTTTAGCGGGAGGGCCGCAGATACGCAGTATTTT.

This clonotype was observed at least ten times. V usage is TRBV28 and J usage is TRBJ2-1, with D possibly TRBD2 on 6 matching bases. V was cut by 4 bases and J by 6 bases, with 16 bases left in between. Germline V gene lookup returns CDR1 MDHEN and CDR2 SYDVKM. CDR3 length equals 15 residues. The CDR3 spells CASSSHPPTSNEQFF. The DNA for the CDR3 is TGTGCCAGCAGTTCACACCCCCCGACTAGCAATGAGCAGTTCTTC. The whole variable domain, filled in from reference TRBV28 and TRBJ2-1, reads DVKVTQSSRYLVKRTGEKVFLECVQDMDHENMFWYRQDPGLGLRLIYFSYDVKMKEKGDIPEGYSVSREKKERFSLILESASTNQTSMYLCASSSHPPTSNEQFFGPGTRLTVL.

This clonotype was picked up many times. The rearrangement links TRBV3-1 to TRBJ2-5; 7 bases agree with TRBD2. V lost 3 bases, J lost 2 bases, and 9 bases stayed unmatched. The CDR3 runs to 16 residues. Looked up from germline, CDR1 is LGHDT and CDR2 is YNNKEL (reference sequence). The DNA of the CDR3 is TGTGCCAGCAGCCACAAAGGGGCGGGAGAACAAGAGACCCAGTACTTC. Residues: CASSHKGAGEQETQYF.

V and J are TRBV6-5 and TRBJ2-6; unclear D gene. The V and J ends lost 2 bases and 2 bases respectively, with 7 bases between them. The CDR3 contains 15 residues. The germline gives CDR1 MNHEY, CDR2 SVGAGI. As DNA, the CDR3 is TGTGCCAGCAGTTACGACTTACCTGGGGCCAACGTCCTGACTTTC. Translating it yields CASSYDLPGANVLTF.

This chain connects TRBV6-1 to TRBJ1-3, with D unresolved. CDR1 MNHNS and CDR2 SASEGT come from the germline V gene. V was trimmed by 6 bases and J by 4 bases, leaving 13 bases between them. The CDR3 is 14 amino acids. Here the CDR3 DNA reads TGTGCCAGCAGCGTCCCAGAGTACGGAAACACCATATATTTT. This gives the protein CASSVPEYGNTIYF.

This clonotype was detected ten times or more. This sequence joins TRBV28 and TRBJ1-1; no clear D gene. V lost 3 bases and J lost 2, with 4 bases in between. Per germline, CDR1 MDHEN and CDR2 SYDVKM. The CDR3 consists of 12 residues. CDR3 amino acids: CASSFGNTEAFF. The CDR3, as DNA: TGTGCCAGCAGTTTCGGAAACACTGAAGCTTTCTTT. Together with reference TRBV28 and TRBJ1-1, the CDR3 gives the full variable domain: DVKVTQSSRYLVKRTGEKVFLECVQDMDHENMFWYRQDPGLGLRLIYFSYDVKMKEKGDIPEGYSVSREKKERFSLILESASTNQTSMYLCASSFGNTEAFFGQGTRLTVV.

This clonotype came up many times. In nucleotides, the CDR3 is TGTGCCACCCACTCTTGGGCAGGGTCGAACACTGAAGCTTTCTTT. It codes for CATHSWAGSNTEAFF. The chain uses TRBV6-5 and TRBJ1-1; D may be TRBD1 (5 bases). CDR3 length: 15 amino acids. Trimming shortened V by 10 bases and J by 1 base, and 19 bases separated the two germline ends. Germline V gives CDR1 MNHEY, CDR2 SVGAGI.

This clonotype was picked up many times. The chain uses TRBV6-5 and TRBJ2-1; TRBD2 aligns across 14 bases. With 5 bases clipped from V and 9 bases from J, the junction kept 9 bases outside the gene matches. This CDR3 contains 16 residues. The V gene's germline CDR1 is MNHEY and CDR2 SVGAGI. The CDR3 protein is CASSTPGTSGSIEQFF. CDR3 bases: TGTGCCAGCAGTACCCCTGGGACTAGCGGGAGTATTGAGCAGTTCTTC.

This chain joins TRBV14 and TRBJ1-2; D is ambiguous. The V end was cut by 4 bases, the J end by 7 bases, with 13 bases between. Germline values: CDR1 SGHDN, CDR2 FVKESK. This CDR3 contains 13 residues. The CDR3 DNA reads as TGTGCCAGCAGCCCTACCGCGGGCGGTGGCTACACCTTC. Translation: CASSPTAGGGYTF.

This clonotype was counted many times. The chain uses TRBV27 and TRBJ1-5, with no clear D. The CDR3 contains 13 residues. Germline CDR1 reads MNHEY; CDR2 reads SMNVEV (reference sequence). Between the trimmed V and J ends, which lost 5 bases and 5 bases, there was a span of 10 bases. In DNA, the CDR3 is TGTGCCAGCAGTCTTACCACGGATCAGCCCCAGCATTTT. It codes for CASSLTTDQPQHF.

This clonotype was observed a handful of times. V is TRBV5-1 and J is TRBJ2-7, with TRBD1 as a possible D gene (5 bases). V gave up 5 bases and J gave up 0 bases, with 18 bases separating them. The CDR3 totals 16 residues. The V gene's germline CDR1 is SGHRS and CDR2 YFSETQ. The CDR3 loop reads CASRDTHKNSSYEQYF. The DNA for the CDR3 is TGCGCCAGCAGGGACACACACAAGAACAGCTCCTACGAGCAGTACTTC.

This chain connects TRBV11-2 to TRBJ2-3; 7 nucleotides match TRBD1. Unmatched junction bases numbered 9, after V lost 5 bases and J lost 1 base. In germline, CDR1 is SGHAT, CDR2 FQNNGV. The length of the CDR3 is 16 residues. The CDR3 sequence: CASSTYRGVGTDTQYF. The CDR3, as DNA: TGTGCCAGCAGCACATACAGGGGAGTGGGCACAGATACGCAGTATTTT.

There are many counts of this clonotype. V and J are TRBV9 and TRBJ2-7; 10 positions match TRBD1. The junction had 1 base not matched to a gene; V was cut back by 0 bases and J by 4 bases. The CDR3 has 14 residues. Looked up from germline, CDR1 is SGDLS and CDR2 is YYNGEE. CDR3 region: CASSVAGQGYEQYF. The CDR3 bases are TGTGCCAGCAGCGTAGCGGGACAGGGGTACGAGCAGTACTTC.

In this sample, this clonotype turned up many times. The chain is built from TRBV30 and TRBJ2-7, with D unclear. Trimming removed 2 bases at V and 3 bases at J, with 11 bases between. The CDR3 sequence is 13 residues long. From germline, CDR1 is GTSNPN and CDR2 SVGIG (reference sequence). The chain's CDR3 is CAWSREGLYEQYF. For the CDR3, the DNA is TGTGCCTGGAGTAGGGAAGGTCTCTACGAGCAGTACTTC.

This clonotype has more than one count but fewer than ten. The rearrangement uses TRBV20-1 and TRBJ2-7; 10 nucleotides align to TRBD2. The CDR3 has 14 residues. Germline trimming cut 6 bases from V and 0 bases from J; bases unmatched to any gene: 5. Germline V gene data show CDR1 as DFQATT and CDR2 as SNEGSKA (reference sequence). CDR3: CSATTSGFSYEQYF. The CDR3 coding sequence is TGCAGTGCCACGACTAGCGGGTTCTCCTACGAGCAGTACTTC.

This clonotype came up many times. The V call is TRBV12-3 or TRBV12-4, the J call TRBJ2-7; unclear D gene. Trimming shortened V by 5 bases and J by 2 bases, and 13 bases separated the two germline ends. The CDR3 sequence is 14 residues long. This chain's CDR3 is CASSGRWKTYEQYF. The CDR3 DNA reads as TGTGCCAGCAGTGGACGGTGGAAAACCTACGAGCAGTACTTC.

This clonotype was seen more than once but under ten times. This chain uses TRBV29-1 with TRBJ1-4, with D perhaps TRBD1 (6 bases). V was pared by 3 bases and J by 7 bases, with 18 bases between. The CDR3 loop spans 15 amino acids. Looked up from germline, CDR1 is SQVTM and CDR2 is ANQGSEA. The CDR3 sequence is CSVEVGAQGSEKLFF. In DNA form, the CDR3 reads TGCAGCGTTGAGGTGGGGGCGCAGGGGAGTGAAAAACTGTTTTTT.

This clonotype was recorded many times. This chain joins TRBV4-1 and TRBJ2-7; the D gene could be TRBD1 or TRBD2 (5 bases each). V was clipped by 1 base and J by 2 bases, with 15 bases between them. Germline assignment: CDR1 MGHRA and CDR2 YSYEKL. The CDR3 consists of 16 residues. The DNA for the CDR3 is TGCGCCAGCAGCCAAGGTCAGAAGAGGGGTGCCTACGAGCAGTACTTC. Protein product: CASSQGQKRGAYEQYF.

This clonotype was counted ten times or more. CDR3 in amino acids: CASSESRTGMDYGYTF. The CDR3 coding sequence is TGCGCCAGCAGTGAATCTCGGACAGGGATGGACTATGGCTACACCTTC. The J gene is TRBJ1-2, the V gene TRBV10-2, with 8 bases that match TRBD1. The CDR3 has 16 amino acids. With 3 bases clipped from V and 3 bases from J, the junction kept 9 bases outside the gene matches. The germline CDR1 and CDR2 sequences are WSHSY and SAAADI.

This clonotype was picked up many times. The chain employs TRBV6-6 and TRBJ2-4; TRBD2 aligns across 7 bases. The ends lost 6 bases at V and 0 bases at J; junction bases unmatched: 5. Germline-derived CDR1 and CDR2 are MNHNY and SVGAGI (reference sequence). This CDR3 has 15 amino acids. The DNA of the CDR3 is TGTGCCAGCAGCCGGAGCGGGGTAGCCAAAAACATTCAGTACTTC. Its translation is CASSRSGVAKNIQYF.

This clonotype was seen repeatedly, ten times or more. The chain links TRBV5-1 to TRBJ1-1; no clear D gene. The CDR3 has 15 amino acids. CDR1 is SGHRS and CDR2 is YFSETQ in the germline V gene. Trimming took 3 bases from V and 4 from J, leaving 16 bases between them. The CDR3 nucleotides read TGCGCCAGCAGCTCTTCAGGCCGGGGAAGCACTGAAGCTTTCTTT. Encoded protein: CASSSSGRGSTEAFF. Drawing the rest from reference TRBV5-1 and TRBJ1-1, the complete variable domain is KAGVTQTPRYLIKTRGQQVTLSCSPISGHRSVSWYQQTPGQGLQFLFEYFSETQRNKGNFPGRFSGRQFSNSRSEMNVSTLELGDSALYLCASSSSGRGSTEAFFGQGTRLTVV.

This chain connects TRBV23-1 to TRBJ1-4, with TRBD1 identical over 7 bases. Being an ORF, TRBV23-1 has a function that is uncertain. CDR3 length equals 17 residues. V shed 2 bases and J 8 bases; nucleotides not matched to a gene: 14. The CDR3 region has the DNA TGCGCCAGCAGTCAACCGGGGATGAGACAGGGTCTAGAAAAACTGTTTTTT. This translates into CASSQPGMRQGLEKLFF.

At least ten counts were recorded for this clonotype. CDR3 DNA sequence: TGTGCCAGTAGTACCGACAAGCTACAGGGCTATAGCAATCAGCCCCAGCATTTT. Protein sequence: CASSTDKLQGYSNQPQHF. The chain employs TRBV19 and TRBJ1-5, with D tentatively TRBD1 (6 bases). The germline gives CDR1 LNHDA, CDR2 SQIVND (reference sequence). The CDR3 spans 18 residues. Trimming shortened V by 4 bases and J by 0 bases, and 19 bases separated the two germline ends.

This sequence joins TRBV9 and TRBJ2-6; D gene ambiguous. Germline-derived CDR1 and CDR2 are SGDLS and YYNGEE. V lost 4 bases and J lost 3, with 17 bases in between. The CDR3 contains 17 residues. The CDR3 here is CASSHPSRSLGANVLTF. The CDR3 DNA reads TGTGCCAGCAGCCATCCCTCCCGGTCCCTTGGGGCCAACGTCCTGACTTTC.

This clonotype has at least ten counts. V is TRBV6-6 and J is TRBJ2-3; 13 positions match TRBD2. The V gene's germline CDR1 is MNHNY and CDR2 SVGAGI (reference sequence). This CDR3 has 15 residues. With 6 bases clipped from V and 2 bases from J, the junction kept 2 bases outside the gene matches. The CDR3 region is CASSTSGRVTDTQYF. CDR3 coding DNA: TGTGCCAGCAGCACTAGCGGGAGGGTCACAGATACGCAGTATTTT.